These 13 T cell receptor beta chains came from one sample sequenced in a study of blood T cell repertoires in COVID-19. Sequenced by immunoSEQ multiplex PCR; TCRdb stores in-frame clones only, minus some. The sample holds fewer than 50,000 clones, over 70% seen once. Sequenced material: peripheral blood. The receptors were gathered from a human donor in a cohort sampled during active COVID-19.

The gene calls are TRBV28 and TRBJ2-1, with 10 nucleotides matching TRBD2. Germline CDR1 is MDHEN and CDR2 is SYDVKM. The CDR3 spans 15 residues. V shed 4 bases and J 8 bases; nucleotides not matched to a gene: 8. As DNA, the CDR3 is TGTGCCAGCAGTTCGGGGCTAGCGGGAGTCTATGAGCAGTTCTTC. It translates to CASSSGLAGVYEQFF.

The chain carries TRBV6-6 and TRBJ2-5; 9 positions match TRBD1. The CDR3 sequence is 16 residues long. The germline V gene encodes CDR1 MNHNY and CDR2 SVGAGI (reference sequence). With V trimmed by 0 bases and J by 5 bases, 7 bases remained unmatched. As DNA, the CDR3 is TGTGCCAGCAGTTACTCGAAGGACAGGGGAATGGAGACCCAGTACTTC. Translation: CASSYSKDRGMETQYF.

The chain employs TRBV28 and TRBJ2-1, with D possibly matching TRBD2 (6 bases). From germline, CDR1 is MDHEN and CDR2 SYDVKM. The CDR3 contains 16 residues. Between the trimmed V and J ends, which lost 5 bases and 5 bases, there was a span of 19 bases. The CDR3 DNA reads TGTGCCAGCAGTAGATCCGGGAGCCAAGACGACAATGAGCAGTTCTTC. This gives the protein CASSRSGSQDDNEQFF.

The CDR3 here is CASSRASSTDTQYF. In DNA form, the CDR3 reads TGTGCCAGCTCTCGAGCGTCTAGCACAGATACGCAGTATTTT. This sequence joins TRBV6-5 and TRBJ2-3, with D hard to call. Germline-derived CDR1 and CDR2 are MNHEY and SVGAGI. The CDR3 runs 14 residues. V shed 8 bases and J shed 0 bases, with 12 bases lying between them.

V is TRBV18 and J is TRBJ1-3; D gene ambiguous. Trimming shortened V by 1 base and J by 8 bases, and 15 bases separated the two germline ends. CDR1 and CDR2 from the germline V gene are KGHSH and LQKENI. The CDR3 extends over 15 amino acids. This chain's CDR3 is CASSPQALGRDTIYF. In DNA, the CDR3 is TGTGCCAGCTCACCACAGGCTTTAGGGCGGGACACCATATATTTT.

The rearrangement joins TRBV5-1 to TRBJ2-7, with 8 bases fitting TRBD2. Germline V lookup: CDR1 SGHRS, CDR2 YFSETQ. After removal of 3 bases from V and 1 base from J, the junction contained 3 bases not matched to a gene. CDR3 length equals 14 residues. DNA of the CDR3: TGCGCCAGCAGCTCCGGGGGGGAGTCCTACGAGCAGTACTTC. It specifies CASSSGGESYEQYF.

This chain uses TRBV18 with TRBJ1-5, with D maybe TRBD1 (5 bases). There are 14 residues in the CDR3. Germline V gene sequence: CDR1 KGHSH, CDR2 LQKENI. Deletions cut 3 bases from V and 8 bases from J, with 14 bases between. The CDR3 bases are TGTGCCAGCTCACCCGGGGCAGGACTAAAGCCCCAGCATTTT. It is translated as CASSPGAGLKPQHF.

J is TRBJ1-4 and V is TRBV6-6, with TRBD1 matching 8 bases. The V and J ends lost 7 bases and 6 bases, in that order; junction bases with no gene match: 4. CDR1 MNHNY and CDR2 SVGAGI come from the germline V gene (reference sequence). The CDR3 loop spans 13 amino acids. The CDR3 sequence: CASTGGADEKLFF. The CDR3 DNA reads as TGTGCCAGCACAGGGGGCGCGGATGAAAAACTGTTTTTT.

This clone showed up just a few times. The chain uses TRBV4-2 and TRBJ2-3; TRBD2 agrees at 9 bases. J lost 1 base, V lost 0 bases, and 8 bases had no gene match. The CDR3 has 18 residues. Germline V lookup: CDR1 LGHNA, CDR2 YNFKEQ. The CDR3 loop reads CASSQDSGRRYGTDTQYF. CDR3 nucleotide sequence: TGTGCCAGCAGCCAAGATAGCGGGAGAAGATATGGCACAGATACGCAGTATTTT.

In this sample, this clone turned up once. The CDR3 protein is CASSSGRGRALYEQFF. CDR3 nucleotides: TGTGCCAGCAGTTCTGGGCGCGGGAGGGCTCTATATGAGCAGTTCTTC. V gene TRBV27 combines with J gene TRBJ2-1; 9 positions match TRBD2. This CDR3 is built from 16 residues. Unmatched junction bases numbered 12, after V lost 4 bases and J lost 8 bases. CDR1 is MNHEY and CDR2 is SMNVEV in the germline V gene (reference sequence).

The chain has TRBV6-5 and TRBJ2-1; 13 bases are a match to TRBD2. Germline V CDR1 and CDR2: MNHEY, SVGAGI. The CDR3 runs to 15 residues. V lost 11 bases and J lost 5; bases outside the gene matches: 9. The CDR3 DNA is TGTGCCGCGGGGGGCGGGACTAGCGGGAACAATGAGCAGTTCTTC. It codes for CAAGGGTSGNNEQFF.

The gene calls are TRBV6-1 and TRBJ2-5; 7 bases match TRBD2. With 1 base clipped from V and 2 bases from J, the junction kept 7 bases outside the gene matches. The CDR3 covers 16 residues. Per germline, CDR1 MNHNS and CDR2 SASEGT. This CDR3 reads CASSEGIGGVQETQYF. DNA for the CDR3: TGTGCCAGCAGTGAAGGGATTGGGGGGGTACAAGAGACCCAGTACTTC.

This clone was observed a few times. V usage is TRBV12-3 or TRBV12-4 and J usage is TRBJ2-1; D is perhaps TRBD2 (6 bases). This CDR3 has 13 amino acids. Trimming took off 2 bases at V and 12 bases at J, with 14 bases between the two ends. CDR3 sequence reads: CASSLRPEGWQFF. DNA for the CDR3: TGTGCCAGCAGTTTAAGACCGGAGGGGTGGCAGTTCTTC.